The TCR beta chain described here comes from a study of identical twins. Per the germline V gene, CDR1 is SGDLS and CDR2 is YYNGEE. Trimming shortened V by 0 bases and J by 4 bases, and 11 bases separated the two germline ends. The CDR3 totals 15 residues. A word on this clonotype: Its antigen is not identified.

One entry per CDR3 protein results from TCRdb running MiXCR on the 5' RACE reads. The table shows around 470,000 distinct CDR3 sequences, with around 14% occurring only once. The study's findings and limits: Cord blood beta clonotypes present at high abundance carried fewer insertions; no such pattern appeared in memory repertoires. In monozygotic twins, models underestimated the sharing of out-of-frame TCR alpha.

This sample was shared with a second study, whose subject was yellow fever vaccine responses in identical twins. Per that study: Among the twins, the vaccine T cell response reportedly seemed partly convergent and partly personalized.

The sequencing sample was made of CD4+ T cells sorted from blood. The rearrangement uses TRBV9 and TRBJ2-1, with D possibly TRBD2 on 7 matching bases. This clonotype was sampled from a woman aged 18-29 years in good health. CDR3 bases: TGTGCCAGCAGCGTAGGGAGGGGGGGTTACAATGAGCAGTTCTTC. Protein sequence: CASSVGRGGYNEQFF.